This is a list of T cell receptor beta chains from one sample in a study of CD8 T cells in ankylosing spondylitis. Via MiXCR, TCRdb re-called the 5' RACE reads, giving one row per CDR3 protein. The repertoire consists of over 450,000 distinct CDR3 sequences, with about 13% occurring once and the leading ten covering 6.8%. Sequenced sample: blood, either unsorted or a sorted T cell fraction (not recorded which). The origin of the receptors is a male donor with ankylosing spondylitis. CDR3s include the opening cysteine and the closing phenylalanine or tryptophan. The order of the fields is D gene, J gene, clone size, V gene, CDR3 DNA, CDR3 protein. The D gene is left open where the match is weak. Clone size is not always given. Where it is, it says once, few, many or a class for expanded clones.

>TRBD2|TRBJ2-2|many|TRBV5-1
TGCGCCAGCTCCCGGGAGGGAGATGGCGGGGAGCTGTTTTTT
CASSREGDGGELFF
>-|TRBJ1-1|few|TRBV14
TGTGCCAGCAGTCGGGGCATCTACACTGAAGCTTTCTTT
CASSRGIYTEAFF
>-|TRBJ2-2|-|TRBV5-1
TGCGCCAGCAGCCCAGGGGATGCCACCGGGGAGCTGTTTTTT
CASSPGDATGELFF
>TRBD1|TRBJ2-3|-|TRBV5-5
TGTGCCAGCAGCTCAGTCCGGGACAGGGGAAGTACGCAGTATTTT
CASSSVRDRGSTQYF
>-|TRBJ2-4|-|TRBV10-2
TGCGCCAGCAGGGGGGACGGCGGAATTCAGTACTTC
CASRGDGGIQYF
>TRBD1|TRBJ1-2|few|TRBV20-1
TGCAGTGCTGAGACAGGGGACTATGGCTACACCTTC
CSAETGDYGYTF
>-|TRBJ2-3|many|TRBV20-1
TGCAGTGCTAGAGAGATCAACGCAGATACGCAGTATTTT
CSAREINADTQYF
>-|TRBJ1-1|few|TRBV18
TGTGCCAGCTCACCATTAAAGAACACTGAAGCTTTCTTT
CASSPLKNTEAFF
>-|TRBJ2-2|many|TRBV5-1
TGCGCCAGCAGCTTGGGTGTCACCGGGGAGCTGTTTTTT
CASSLGVTGELFF
>-|TRBJ1-3|few|TRBV27
TGCGCCCTACGGGGGTCGGGGGAACAAGGAAACACCATATATTTT
CALRGSGEQGNTIYF
>-|TRBJ1-5|many|TRBV15
TGTGCCACCAGCACCTTTCGGGCTTCTCAAGACCAGCCCCAGCATTTT
CATSTFRASQDQPQHF
>-|TRBJ1-4|-|TRBV12-3/TRBV12-4
TGTGCCAGCAGTTTAAAGTTAGATGAAAAACTGTTTTTT
CASSLKLDEKLFF
>-|TRBJ2-1|-|TRBV29-1
TGCAGCGTTGCGGCGGGGGCTAAGGTATCCTACAATGAGCAGTTCTTC
CSVAAGAKVSYNEQFF
>TRBD2|TRBJ2-7|-|TRBV11-2
TGTGCCAGCAGCTTAGATCGGGGTAGCGGGACGGTCTACGAGCAGTACTTC
CASSLDRGSGTVYEQYF
>TRBD1|TRBJ2-4|-|TRBV5-1
TGCGCCAGCAGCCAGGGGGCGCTTGGGGACATTCAGTACTTC
CASSQGALGDIQYF
>-|TRBJ2-5|once|TRBV2
TGTGCCAGCAGCTCACGGACAGGGCGGGAGGAGACCCAGTACTTC
CASSSRTGREETQYF
>-|TRBJ2-4|-|TRBV11-2
TGTGCCAGCAGCCGTGGTTTGGGGTTCAAAAACATTCAGTACTTC
CASSRGLGFKNIQYF
>-|TRBJ2-3|many|TRBV11-3
TGTGCCAGCAGCCCCCCCCCCCGCACAGATACGCAGTATTTT
CASSPPPRTDTQYF
>-|TRBJ2-1|-|TRBV3-1
TGTGCCAGCAGCCAAGGAGGACTACCAAATGAGCAGTTCTTC
CASSQGGLPNEQFF
>TRBD2|TRBJ2-1|-|TRBV5-1
TGCGCCAGCAGCTCCCCTTCTAGCGGGAGTTATAATGAGCAGTTCTTC
CASSSPSSGSYNEQFF
>TRBD2|TRBJ2-1|once|TRBV7-8
TGTGCCAGCAGCTTGGGTCCTAGCGGGAGCCTGTCCCACAATGAGCAGTTCTTC
CASSLGPSGSLSHNEQFF
>-|TRBJ1-2|few|TRBV6-6
TGTGCCAGCAGTTACGGGGACTATGGCTACACCTTC
CASSYGDYGYTF
>-|TRBJ2-5|-|TRBV14
TGTGCCAGCAGCAAAGAGGCTAGATGGGCGGGAGAGACCCAGTACTTC
CASSKEARWAGETQYF
>-|TRBJ1-2|-|TRBV20-1
TGCAGTGCACTCTCCGGGATAGGCAGAAGCTACACCTTC
CSALSGIGRSYTF
>-|TRBJ1-1|few|TRBV9
TGTGCCAGCAGCAGGCCTCACACTGAAGCTTTCTTT
CASSRPHTEAFF